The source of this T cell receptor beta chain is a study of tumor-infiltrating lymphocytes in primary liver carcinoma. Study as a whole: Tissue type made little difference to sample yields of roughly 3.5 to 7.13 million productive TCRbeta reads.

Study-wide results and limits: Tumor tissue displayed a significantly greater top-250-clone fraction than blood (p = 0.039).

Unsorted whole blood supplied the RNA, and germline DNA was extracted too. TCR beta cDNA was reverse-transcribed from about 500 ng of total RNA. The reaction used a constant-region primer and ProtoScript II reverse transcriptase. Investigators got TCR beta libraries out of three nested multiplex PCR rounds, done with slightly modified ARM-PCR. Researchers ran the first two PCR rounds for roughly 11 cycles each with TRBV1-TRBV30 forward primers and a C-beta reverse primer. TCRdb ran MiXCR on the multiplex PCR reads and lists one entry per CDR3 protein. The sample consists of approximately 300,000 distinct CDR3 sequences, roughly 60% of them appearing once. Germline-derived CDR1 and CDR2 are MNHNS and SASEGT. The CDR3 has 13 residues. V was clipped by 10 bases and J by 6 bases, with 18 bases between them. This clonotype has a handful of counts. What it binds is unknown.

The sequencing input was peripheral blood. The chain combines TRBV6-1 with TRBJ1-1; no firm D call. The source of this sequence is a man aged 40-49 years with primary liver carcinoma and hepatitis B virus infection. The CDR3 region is CAITRVFDAEAFF. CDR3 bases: TGTGCCATCACGAGGGTCTTCGACGCTGAAGCTTTCTTT.